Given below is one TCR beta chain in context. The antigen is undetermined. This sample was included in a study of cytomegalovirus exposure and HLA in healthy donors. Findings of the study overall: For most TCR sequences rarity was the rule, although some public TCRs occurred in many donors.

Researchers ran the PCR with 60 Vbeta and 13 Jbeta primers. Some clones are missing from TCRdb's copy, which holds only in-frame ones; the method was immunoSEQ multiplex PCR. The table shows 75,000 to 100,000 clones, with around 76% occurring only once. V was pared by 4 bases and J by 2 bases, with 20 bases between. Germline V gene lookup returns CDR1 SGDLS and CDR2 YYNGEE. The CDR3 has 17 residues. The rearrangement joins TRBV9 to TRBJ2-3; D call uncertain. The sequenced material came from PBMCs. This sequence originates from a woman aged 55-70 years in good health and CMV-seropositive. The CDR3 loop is CASSQDFAGWYTDTQYF. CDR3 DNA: TGTGCCAGCAGCCAAGACTTCGCCGGTTGGTACACAGATACGCAGTATTTT. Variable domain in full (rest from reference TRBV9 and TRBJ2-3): DSGVTQTPKHLITATGQRVTLRCSPRSGDLSVYWYQQSLDQGLQFLIQYYNGEERAKGNILERFSAQQFPDLHSELNLSSLELGDSALYFCASSQDFAGWYTDTQYFGPGTRLTVL.